One and the same sample provided the 6 T cell receptor beta chains below, sequenced in a study of blood T cell repertoires in COVID-19. Repertoires were generated with immunoSEQ multiplex PCR, while TCRdb's copy carries only in-frame clones and drops some. The sample has some 40,000 clones; around 93% are singletons. The specimen was peripheral blood. These receptors were taken from a woman under 40 in a cohort sampled during active COVID-19.

This chain links TRBV6-1 with TRBJ2-3, with D possibly TRBD1 on 7 matching bases. The CDR3 is 15 residues long. Germline V CDR1 and CDR2: MNHNS, SASEGT. The germline V and J ends were trimmed by 1 base and 3 bases, with 11 bases remaining between them. CDR3 amino acids: CASSEVAGGTDTQYF. The CDR3 nucleotides are TGTGCCAGCAGTGAAGTGGCAGGGGGGACAGATACGCAGTATTTT.

This chain joins TRBV11-3 and TRBJ2-3; 7 bases are shared with TRBD2. Germline V gene sequence: CDR1 SGHNT, CDR2 YENEEA. V was pared by 2 bases and J by 1 base, with 0 bases of the junction left unmatched. The CDR3 has 14 amino acids. In DNA, the CDR3 is TGTGCCAGCAGCTTAACTAGCGGCACAGATACGCAGTATTTT. Its translation: CASSLTSGTDTQYF.

This chain links TRBV7-9 with TRBJ2-5; 7 nucleotides align to TRBD1. From germline, CDR1 is SEHNR and CDR2 FQNEAQ (reference sequence). The CDR3 runs to 14 residues. The trim removed 1 base at V and 2 bases at J, leaving 1 base unmatched. The CDR3 DNA sequence: TGTGCCAGCAGCTTAGGGGGACAGCAAGAGACCCAGTACTTC. It codes for CASSLGGQQETQYF.

V and J are TRBV6-5 and TRBJ1-2; D is uncertain. This CDR3 region has 12 residues. Per the germline V gene, CDR1 is MNHEY and CDR2 is SVGAGI. The V end lost 4 bases, the J end lost 8 bases, and 11 bases lay between the germline ends. CDR3 nucleotide sequence: TGTGCCAGCAGTTCCTTGTACTGGGGCTACACCTTC. Amino acids: CASSSLYWGYTF.

The V call is TRBV2, the J call TRBJ2-1; D is perhaps TRBD2 (5 bases). The CDR3 is made up of 15 amino acids. V shed 4 bases and J shed 2 bases, with 12 bases lying between them. The germline V gene encodes CDR1 SNHLY and CDR2 FYNNEI. The CDR3 DNA follows: TGTGCCAGCAGTGTAGAGGGAAGCGCCTACAATGAGCAGTTCTTC. The encoded protein is CASSVEGSAYNEQFF.

This clone was seen only a few times. The V gene is TRBV29-1, the J gene TRBJ2-3, with 8 positions matching TRBD1. CDR1 is SQVTM and CDR2 is ANQGSEA in the germline V gene. The CDR3 covers 14 residues. J gave up 2 bases and V 5 bases, and 6 bases lay outside the gene matches. The CDR3 sequence: CSVMTGVATDTQYF. The CDR3 coding sequence is TGCAGCGTTATGACAGGGGTTGCCACAGATACGCAGTATTTT.